What follows is one T cell receptor beta chain and its context. Its antigen is not identified. These data come from a study of identical twins. Study-wide points: Not following the same donors, the study drew its conclusions from cross-sectional statistical analysis.

One entry per CDR3 protein results from TCRdb running MiXCR on the 5' RACE reads. The sample contains 450,000 to 500,000 distinct CDR3 sequences, over 11% of which appear only once. These records were also assigned to another study, of yellow fever vaccine responses in identical twins.

Sequencing was performed on CD4+ T cells sorted from blood. The origin of this receptor is a woman aged 18-29 years in good health.

The CDR3, as DNA: TGTGCCAGCAGCTCAAGGGGGGAGCTCACAGATACGCAGTATTTT. The encoded protein is CASSSRGELTDTQYF. The chain recombines TRBV7-9 with TRBJ2-3; D is possibly TRBD1 or TRBD2 (6 bases each). Trimming took off 4 bases at V and 2 bases at J, with 13 bases between the two ends. The germline gives CDR1 SEHNR, CDR2 FQNEAQ (reference sequence). This CDR3 contains 15 residues.